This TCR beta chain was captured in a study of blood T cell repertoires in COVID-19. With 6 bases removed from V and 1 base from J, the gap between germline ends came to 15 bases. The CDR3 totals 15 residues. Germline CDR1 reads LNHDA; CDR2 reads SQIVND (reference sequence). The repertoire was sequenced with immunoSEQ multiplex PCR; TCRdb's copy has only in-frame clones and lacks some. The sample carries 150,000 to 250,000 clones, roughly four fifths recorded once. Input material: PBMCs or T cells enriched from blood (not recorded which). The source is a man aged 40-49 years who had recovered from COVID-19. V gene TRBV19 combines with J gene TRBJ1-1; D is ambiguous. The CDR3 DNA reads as TGTGCCAGTAGGCCCCAGGTGTTATCGAACACTGAAGCTTTCTTT. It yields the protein CASRPQVLSNTEAFF. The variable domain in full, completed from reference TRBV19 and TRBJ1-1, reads DGGITQSPKYLFRKEGQNVTLSCEQNLNHDAMYWYRQDPGQGLRLIYYSQIVNDFQKGDIAEGYSVSREKKESFPLTVTSAQKNPTAFYLCASRPQVLSNTEAFFGQGTRLTVV.